The source of this T cell receptor (beta chain) is a study of T-cell memory formation after mild COVID-19. Findings of the study overall: Researchers found some responding clones in pre-infection memory, a sign that cross-reactive memory joined.

Trimming removed 5 bases at V and 0 bases at J, with 10 bases between. The CDR3 sequence is 15 residues long. Germline CDR1 and CDR2: LGHNT and FRNRAP. TCRdb ran MiXCR on the 5' RACE reads and lists one entry per CDR3 protein. Of some 310,000 distinct CDR3 sequences in the sample, around 20% were seen once. Points on this clonotype: Its antigen is currently unknown.

The TCR was taken from a man between 18 and 29 years old who had mild COVID-19 (a few samples of this study predate the infection). Cell type and time point are not known. This chain links TRBV12-5 with TRBJ2-2; maybe TRBD2 (6 bases). Sequenced input: PBMCs or a T cell subset sorted from them (not recorded which). DNA of the CDR3: TGTGCTAGTGGTGCGGGACTGTCGAACACCGGGGAGCTGTTTTTT. Protein: CASGAGLSNTGELFF.